Following are 21 T cell receptor beta chains from one sample sequenced in a study of beta chain features in type 1 diabetes. What was sequenced were expressed TCRB transcripts, since all of the isolated RNA had been reverse transcribed. Using immunoSEQ multiplex PCR, the repertoire was profiled, and TCRdb retains in-frame clones only, with some absent. The sample shows fewer than 350,000 clones, roughly a fifth of them seen only once. The specimen was naive CD4+ T cells from blood. The receptors originated from a woman between 18 and 30 years old in good health.

The chain joins TRBV9 to TRBJ2-1, with D tentatively TRBD2 (6 bases). The CDR3 totals 14 residues. Germline V gene lookup returns CDR1 SGDLS and CDR2 YYNGEE. Trimming cost V 0 bases and J 5 bases, with 9 bases left between them. The chain's CDR3 is CASSVGGVNNEQFF. The CDR3 nucleotides are TGTGCCAGCAGCGTAGGCGGGGTCAACAATGAGCAGTTCTTC.

As regards this clone: An end of the junction differs from the germline gene, which may be a read error. This sequence joins TRBV7-2 and TRBJ2-7; tentative D call: TRBD1 (6 bases). The germline CDR1 and CDR2 sequences are SGHTA and FQGNSA. The CDR3 runs to 13 residues. The CDR3 DNA reads TGTGCCAGCACCTTAGGACAGAGCTACGAGCAGTACTTC. This sequence encodes CASTLGQSYEQYF.

The J gene is TRBJ2-1, the V gene TRBV20-1; a weak D match, TRBD2 (5 bases). The CDR3 is 11 residues long. Germline CDR1 reads DFQATT; CDR2 reads SNEGSKA (reference sequence). The V end was cut by 1 base, the J end by 12 bases, with 10 bases between. CDR3 sequence: CSARGGPGQFF. The CDR3 bases are TGCAGTGCTAGAGGAGGGCCCGGGCAGTTCTTC.

This clone was seen more than once but under ten times. V is TRBV30 and J is TRBJ2-1; no definite D call. Trimming removed 4 bases from V and 9 bases from J, with 13 bases in between. This CDR3 contains 12 residues. Germline V gives CDR1 GTSNPN, CDR2 SVGIG (reference sequence). This chain's CDR3 is CAWNILEGEQFF. The CDR3 DNA follows: TGTGCCTGGAATATCCTAGAAGGTGAGCAGTTCTTC.

This clone was seen a handful of times. The chain combines TRBV7-9 with TRBJ1-5; no clear D. The CDR3 covers 17 residues. Germline CDR1 and CDR2: SEHNR and FQNEAQ (reference sequence). The ends were cut back, 3 bases at V and 2 bases at J, with 17 bases in the middle. This CDR3 reads CASSFGVLASGNQPQHF. The CDR3, as DNA: TGTGCCAGCAGCTTCGGAGTGTTAGCCAGCGGCAATCAGCCCCAGCATTTT.

V and J are TRBV9 and TRBJ1-4; 7 bases are a match to TRBD1. Per the germline V gene, CDR1 is SGDLS and CDR2 is YYNGEE. V lost 3 bases, J lost 6 bases, and 11 bases stayed unmatched. This CDR3 is 16 amino acids long. The CDR3 region is CASSESYDRVDEKLFF. CDR3 coding DNA: TGTGCCAGCAGCGAGTCCTACGACAGGGTGGATGAAAAACTGTTTTTT.

The rearrangement joins TRBV2 to TRBJ2-7; 12 bases fit TRBD2. CDR3 length: 17 amino acids. In germline, CDR1 is SNHLY, CDR2 FYNNEI. The V gene end was trimmed by 6 bases and the J gene end by 4 bases; junction bases not matched to a gene: 13. The CDR3 nucleotides read TGTGCCAGCAGGGCATCTAGCGGGAGGGGAGGTCTATACGAGCAGTACTTC. Encoded protein: CASRASSGRGGLYEQYF.

The chain is built from TRBV5-1 and TRBJ1-1; 7 bases map to TRBD1. The germline gives CDR1 SGHRS, CDR2 YFSETQ. The CDR3 totals 15 residues. Losses at the gene ends were 3 bases for V and 3 bases for J; bases not matched to a gene: 8. CDR3: CASSSGGRWHTEAFF. CDR3 DNA: TGCGCCAGCAGCTCAGGGGGAAGGTGGCACACTGAAGCTTTCTTT.

This clone has only a few counts. The V gene is TRBV5-1, the J gene TRBJ1-1; D not certain. Trimming left V 1 base short and J 3 bases short, with 7 bases between. Germline lookup yields CDR1 SGHRS and CDR2 YFSETQ. This CDR3 has 13 residues. CDR3 region: CASSLPGDTEAFF. The DNA of the CDR3 is TGCGCCAGCAGCTTGCCGGGTGACACTGAAGCTTTCTTT.

The chain has TRBV4-2 and TRBJ1-5, with 8 bases identical to TRBD1. CDR3 size: 16 residues. After removal of 0 bases from V and 5 bases from J, the junction contained 6 bases not matched to a gene. Germline loops: CDR1 LGHNA, CDR2 YNFKEQ. CDR3 sequence: CASSQDGDRGDQPQHF. In DNA form, the CDR3 reads TGTGCCAGCAGCCAAGACGGCGACAGGGGAGATCAGCCCCAGCATTTT.

This clone was seen only a few times. The V call is TRBV29-1, the J call TRBJ1-3; no reliable D call. CDR3 size: 13 residues. Germline values: CDR1 SQVTM, CDR2 ANQGSEA. Trimming cost V 4 bases and J 4 bases, with 11 bases left between them. CDR3 sequence reads: CSVVGHQGNTIYF. CDR3 DNA sequence: TGCAGCGTTGTGGGCCACCAAGGAAACACCATATATTTT.

Only a few counts were recorded for this clone. The rearrangement uses TRBV30 and TRBJ1-2, with D maybe TRBD1 (5 bases). The V and J ends lost 2 bases and 4 bases respectively, with 14 bases between them. Looked up from germline, CDR1 is GTSNPN and CDR2 is SVGIG (reference sequence). The CDR3 is made up of 14 amino acids. Here the CDR3 reads CAWSIQGGGYGYTF. CDR3 DNA sequence: TGTGCCTGGAGTATTCAGGGTGGTGGCTATGGCTACACCTTC.

The chain recombines TRBV5-1 with TRBJ1-5; D is perhaps TRBD1 (5 bases). This CDR3 region has 13 residues. V lost 4 bases and J 3 bases, leaving 8 bases between the germline ends. Germline CDR1 is SGHRS and CDR2 is YFSETQ. The CDR3 DNA reads as TGCGCCAGCAGCCCGGACACCAATCAGCCCCAGCATTTT. This encodes CASSPDTNQPQHF. The variable domain in full, with the rest retrieved from reference TRBV5-1 and TRBJ1-5, is KAGVTQTPRYLIKTRGQQVTLSCSPISGHRSVSWYQQTPGQGLQFLFEYFSETQRNKGNFPGRFSGRQFSNSRSEMNVSTLELGDSALYLCASSPDTNQPQHFGDGTRLSIL.

The rearrangement links TRBV14 to TRBJ1-1; possible D gene TRBD1, 5 bases. Germline assignment: CDR1 SGHDN and CDR2 FVKESK. This CDR3 is built from 14 residues. Trimming pared 0 bases from V and 3 bases from J, leaving 8 bases between. CDR3 in DNA: TGTGCCAGCAGCCAAGACTGGGGGGACACTGAAGCTTTCTTT. Its protein product is CASSQDWGDTEAFF.

The chain is built from TRBV6-5 and TRBJ2-7; TRBD1 matches 7 bases. Per the germline V gene, CDR1 is MNHEY and CDR2 is SVGAGI. The CDR3 totals 14 residues. The junction had 6 bases not matched to a gene; V was cut back by 5 bases and J by 2 bases. CDR3 protein: CASSADRATYEQYF. CDR3 nucleotide sequence: TGTGCCAGCAGTGCTGACAGGGCTACCTACGAGCAGTACTTC.

The chain couples TRBV5-1 to TRBJ1-3; D remains ambiguous. Between the trimmed V and J ends, which lost 4 bases and 3 bases, there was a span of 11 bases. The CDR3 consists of 14 residues. Germline V lookup: CDR1 SGHRS, CDR2 YFSETQ. The CDR3 here is CASSPSGDGNTIYF. In DNA, the CDR3 is TGCGCCAGCAGCCCCTCCGGGGATGGAAACACCATATATTTT.

This clone was detected only a few times. V usage is TRBV5-4 and J usage is TRBJ2-1, with 8 bases fitting TRBD2. The CDR3 consists of 15 residues. Germline V gene sequence: CDR1 SGHNT, CDR2 YYREEE (reference sequence). The junction had 2 bases not matched to a gene; V was cut back by 1 base and J by 2 bases. The CDR3 DNA reads TGTGCCAGCAGCTTGTTAGCGGGGACCTACAATGAGCAGTTCTTC. Amino acids: CASSLLAGTYNEQFF.

This clone was detected only a few times. The rearrangement uses TRBV7-9 and TRBJ2-7, with 10 bases aligning to TRBD2. Per the germline V gene, CDR1 is SEHNR and CDR2 is FQNEAQ (reference sequence). Losses at the gene ends were 2 bases for V and 3 bases for J; bases not matched to a gene: 16. This CDR3 has 19 residues. CDR3 residues: CASSLRGLAGVRKGYEQYF. CDR3 nucleotide sequence: TGTGCCAGCAGCTTAAGAGGGCTAGCGGGAGTACGAAAGGGCTACGAGCAGTACTTC.

The CDR3 DNA reads as TGTGCCAGCAGCGGGAGGACTAGCGCGTGGGAGACCCAGTACTTC. This encodes CASSGRTSAWETQYF. The chain carries TRBV9 and TRBJ2-5; 9 nucleotides agree with TRBD2. This CDR3 spans 15 amino acids. Germline values: CDR1 SGDLS, CDR2 YYNGEE. J was trimmed by 5 bases and V by 3 bases; bases with no gene match: 8.

The chain uses TRBV5-1 and TRBJ1-2; TRBD1 matches at 9 bases. The CDR3 extends over 13 amino acids. Germline trimming cut 4 bases from V and 5 bases from J; bases unmatched to any gene: 3. The germline V gene has CDR1 SGHRS and CDR2 YFSETQ. Here the CDR3 DNA reads TGCGCCAGCAGCCCGGGACAGGGTTATGGCTACACCTTC. Its protein product is CASSPGQGYGYTF.

The chain combines TRBV4-2 with TRBJ2-3, with TRBD2 identical over 11 bases. V was clipped by 4 bases and J by 2 bases; unmatched bases: 11. Per germline, CDR1 LGHNA and CDR2 YNFKEQ. This CDR3 contains 18 residues. As DNA, the CDR3 is TGTGCCAGCAGCCGAGCCGGGACTAGCGGTATGTCCACAGATACGCAGTATTTT. This encodes CASSRAGTSGMSTDTQYF.